The 26 T cell receptor beta chains reported below all come from one sample, sequenced in a study of blood T cell repertoires in COVID-19 (dated by TCRdb to the early 2020s). The protocol used for the library was the immunoSEQ multiplex PCR assay. TCRdb mirrors the immuneACCESS table, restricted to in-frame sequences. Some clones are absent from its copies; in checked studies, under half trace to an unresolved V gene, and the reason for the others is unknown. A total of a few hundred thousand clones appear in this sample, approximately 85% of them only once. The ten largest clones represent roughly 11% of the sample. Sequenced material: peripheral blood. All receptors come from a woman between 65 and 79 years old with acute or convalescent COVID-19.

The rearrangement uses TRBV28 and TRBJ2-7; TRBD1 aligns across 7 bases. The CDR3 length is 15 residues. The V and J ends lost 5 bases and 1 base, in that order; junction bases with no gene match: 8. Germline lookup yields CDR1 MDHEN and CDR2 SYDVKM. The CDR3 region is CASSATGSFSYEQYF. Here the CDR3 DNA reads TGTGCCAGCAGTGCGACAGGGTCATTTTCCTACGAGCAGTACTTC.

The chain combines TRBV4-2 with TRBJ2-5; a weak D match, TRBD1 (5 bases). The CDR3 runs 13 residues. The V end lost 0 bases, the J end lost 5 bases, and 7 bases lay between the germline ends. The germline CDR1 and CDR2 sequences are LGHNA and YNFKEQ. The CDR3 region has the DNA TGTGCCAGCAGCCAAGACAGGGCTGAGACCCAGTACTTC. It is translated as CASSQDRAETQYF.

The chain carries TRBV7-8 and TRBJ1-5; D unclear. The V end lost 5 bases, the J end lost 0 bases, and 11 bases lay between the germline ends. The germline V gene has CDR1 SGHVS and CDR2 FQNEAQ. The CDR3 totals 15 residues. The CDR3 nucleotides are TGTGCCAGCAGCGTAAACAGCATTAGCAATCAGCCCCAGCATTTT. Translation: CASSVNSISNQPQHF.

The rearrangement links TRBV7-9 to TRBJ2-3; TRBD2 agrees at 7 bases. After removal of 1 base from V and 1 base from J, the junction contained 8 bases not matched to a gene. The germline V gene encodes CDR1 SEHNR and CDR2 FQNEAQ (reference sequence). The CDR3 spans 17 residues. The CDR3 reads CASSLGGGGARTDTQYF. For the CDR3, the DNA is TGTGCCAGCAGCTTAGGTGGCGGGGGTGCCCGCACAGATACGCAGTATTTT. Drawing the rest from reference TRBV7-9 and TRBJ2-3, the complete variable domain is DTGVSQNPRHKITKRGQNVTFRCDPISEHNRLYWYRQTLGQGPEFLTYFQNEAQLEKSRLLSDRFSAERPKGSFSTLEIQRTEQGDSAMYLCASSLGGGGARTDTQYFGPGTRLTVL.

The chain couples TRBV5-1 to TRBJ1-3; D may be TRBD1 (6 bases). This CDR3 spans 14 amino acids. In germline, CDR1 is SGHRS, CDR2 YFSETQ. V was cut by 2 bases and J by 8 bases, with 14 bases left in between. The CDR3 region has the DNA TGCGCCAGCAGCTTCACCGGGACAAAAGACACCATATATTTT. This encodes CASSFTGTKDTIYF.

The chain combines TRBV11-2 with TRBJ1-5, with D perhaps matching TRBD1 (6 bases). The CDR3 runs to 14 residues. Germline CDR1 SGHAT, CDR2 FQNNGV. The V end was cut by 0 bases, the J end by 7 bases, with 10 bases between. CDR3: CASSLDGGSQPQHF. CDR3 sequence (DNA): TGTGCCAGCAGCTTAGATGGGGGCTCGCAGCCCCAGCATTTT.

J is TRBJ2-5 and V is TRBV7-9, with 7 bases that match TRBD2. CDR3 size: 16 residues. Germline values: CDR1 SEHNR, CDR2 FQNEAQ (reference sequence). V shed 3 bases, J shed 5 bases, and the junction held 12 bases outside the gene matches. The CDR3 is CASSLERLASKETQYF. Written as DNA, the CDR3 is TGTGCCAGCAGCTTGGAGAGACTAGCATCAAAGGAGACCCAGTACTTC.

This clone was detected only once. The V and J genes are TRBV29-1 and TRBJ1-1, with a tentative D call TRBD1 (5 bases). Germline V gives CDR1 SQVTM, CDR2 ANQGSEA. CDR3 size: 12 residues. Trimming removed 7 bases from V and 8 bases from J, with 17 bases in between. CDR3 DNA: TGCAGCGCTTCACTTACAGGTGAAGAAGCTTTCTTT. It translates to CSASLTGEEAFF.

This chain uses TRBV6-5 with TRBJ2-7; maybe TRBD2 (5 bases). V was shortened by 7 bases and J by 7 bases, with 20 bases between the two germline ends. Germline CDR1 reads MNHEY; CDR2 reads SVGAGI. This CDR3 has 14 amino acids. The CDR3, as DNA: TGTGCCAGCACTACGTCTAGCCAACCGACGGAGCAGTACTTC. Protein sequence: CASTTSSQPTEQYF.

This clone appeared a single time. The CDR3 DNA follows: TGTGCCAGCAGCTTAGTTGGGCAGAGACGGAACTATGGCTACACCTTC. Residues: CASSLVGQRRNYGYTF. The chain combines TRBV7-8 with TRBJ1-2, with D unclear. V lost 1 base to trimming and J lost 2 bases, with 14 bases between them. Germline lookup yields CDR1 SGHVS and CDR2 FQNEAQ. This CDR3 is 16 amino acids long.

This chain joins TRBV5-8 and TRBJ1-2; the match to TRBD1 covers 10 bases. This CDR3 comprises 16 residues. CDR1 is SGHTS and CDR2 is YDEGEE in the germline V gene. Trimming removed 4 bases from V and 2 bases from J; junction bases left unmatched: 8. The CDR3 loop is CASSAGTGVSNYGYTF. CDR3 DNA: TGTGCCAGCAGCGCCGGGACAGGGGTCTCGAACTATGGCTACACCTTC.

This clone came up a few times. The rearrangement links TRBV11-2 to TRBJ2-3; 11 nucleotides match TRBD1. The CDR3 sequence is 15 residues long. Unmatched junction bases numbered 8, after V lost 6 bases and J lost 6 bases. Germline V gives CDR1 SGHAT, CDR2 FQNNGV. The CDR3 region has the DNA TGTGCCAGCAGTTACGGACAGGGGGCCGGGGATACGCAGTATTTT. Protein sequence: CASSYGQGAGDTQYF.

This clone was observed a few times. V and J are TRBV30 and TRBJ2-7; the match to TRBD1 covers 7 bases. Per germline, CDR1 GTSNPN and CDR2 SVGIG (reference sequence). This CDR3 contains 12 residues. With 3 bases clipped from V and 3 bases from J, the junction kept 2 bases outside the gene matches. CDR3 DNA sequence: TGTGCCTGGAGCCGACAGGGCTACGAGCAGTACTTC. Its protein product is CAWSRQGYEQYF. Together with reference TRBV30 and TRBJ2-7, the CDR3 gives the full variable domain: SQTIHQWPATLVQPVGSPLSLECTVEGTSNPNLYWYRQAAGRGLQLLFYSVGIGQISSEVPQNLSASRPQDRQFILSSKKLLLSDSGFYLCAWSRQGYEQYFGPGTRLTVT.

Points on this clone: The same CDR3 also results from other DNA sequences found in this sample. V usage is TRBV5-4 and J usage is TRBJ1-2; D remains ambiguous. Germline CDR1 reads SGHNT; CDR2 reads YYREEE (reference sequence). V shed 0 bases and J shed 4 bases, with 13 bases lying between them. The CDR3 is 15 residues long. The chain's CDR3 is CASSLAGGKGYGYTF. CDR3 in DNA: TGTGCCAGCAGCTTGGCCGGAGGGAAAGGCTATGGCTACACCTTC.

This chain links TRBV5-4 with TRBJ1-1; weak D call: TRBD1 (5 bases). With 0 bases removed from V and 1 base from J, the gap between germline ends came to 10 bases. The CDR3 is 15 amino acids. Per germline, CDR1 SGHNT and CDR2 YYREEE (reference sequence). CDR3 nucleotides: TGTGCCAGCAGCTTGGCAATGACAGAGAACACTGAAGCTTTCTTT. This encodes CASSLAMTENTEAFF.

The CDR3 DNA is TGTGCCAGCTCACCGATCAGGGTCGCTGAAGCTTTCTTT. Its translation is CASSPIRVAEAFF. This chain links TRBV18 with TRBJ1-1; D possibly corresponds to TRBD1 (5 bases). The CDR3 loop spans 13 amino acids. CDR1 is KGHSH and CDR2 is LQKENI in the germline V gene. Trimming took 3 bases from V and 6 from J, leaving 11 bases between them.

The rearrangement uses TRBV2 and TRBJ2-7; TRBD2 agrees at 10 bases. Germline CDR1 and CDR2: SNHLY and FYNNEI. The V gene end was trimmed by 10 bases and the J gene end by 3 bases; junction bases not matched to a gene: 9. The CDR3 covers 14 residues. The CDR3 DNA reads as TGTGCCACCAGAACACTAGCGGGGAGCTACGAGCAGTACTTC. It yields the protein CATRTLAGSYEQYF.

The chain combines TRBV7-8 with TRBJ1-5; a possible D gene is TRBD1 (6 bases). The V gene's germline CDR1 is SGHVS and CDR2 FQNEAQ. Trimming pared 1 base from V and 4 bases from J, leaving 8 bases between. The CDR3 is made up of 14 amino acids. CDR3: CASSLGTVNQPQHF. In DNA, the CDR3 is TGTGCCAGCAGCTTAGGGACAGTTAATCAGCCCCAGCATTTT. The full variable domain, with the rest looked up from reference TRBV7-8 and TRBJ1-5, is GAGVSQSPRYKVAKRGQDVALRCDPISGHVSLFWYQQALGQGPEFLTYFQNEAQLDKSGLPSDRFFAERPEGSVSTLKIQRTQQEDSAVYLCASSLGTVNQPQHFGDGTRLSIL.

The chain joins TRBV30 to TRBJ1-2, with a tentative D call TRBD1 (6 bases). This CDR3 contains 11 residues. Germline V lookup: CDR1 GTSNPN, CDR2 SVGIG (reference sequence). V lost 5 bases and J lost 8, with 12 bases in between. CDR3 DNA: TGTGCCTGGGGACAGTCTCGAGGCTACACCTTC. This codes for CAWGQSRGYTF.

In its sample, this clone was seen once. This sequence joins TRBV28 and TRBJ1-3; D not certain. The CDR3 runs 14 residues. V gave up 10 bases and J gave up 0 bases, with 13 bases separating them. Per the germline V gene, CDR1 is MDHEN and CDR2 is SYDVKM. DNA of the CDR3: TGTGCCACCCTGAGAACCCCCTCTGGAAACACCATATATTTT. Its translation is CATLRTPSGNTIYF.

J is TRBJ1-1 and V is TRBV2; TRBD1 might be the D (5 bases). Germline CDR1 and CDR2: SNHLY and FYNNEI. CDR3 length: 16 amino acids. V was shortened by 6 bases and J by 4 bases, with 21 bases between the two germline ends. The CDR3 DNA reads as TGTGCCAGCAGCGCCAGCAGCTTGCGGGGGGGCACTGAAGCTTTCTTT. Translating gives CASSASSLRGGTEAFF.

The chain has TRBV11-2 and TRBJ2-1; D not certain. The V end was cut by 1 base, the J end by 7 bases, with 8 bases between. The CDR3 runs 13 residues. Germline CDR1 is SGHAT and CDR2 is FQNNGV. This chain's CDR3 is CASSLGLANEQFF. DNA for the CDR3: TGTGCCAGCAGCTTAGGGTTAGCAAATGAGCAGTTCTTC.

The chain has TRBV5-5 and TRBJ1-5, with D tentatively TRBD1 (5 bases). The V gene's germline CDR1 is SGHKS and CDR2 YYEKEE (reference sequence). The ends were cut back, 1 base at V and 5 bases at J, with 13 bases in the middle. The CDR3 is 15 amino acids. This CDR3 reads CASSLIWGTDQPQHF. For the CDR3, the DNA is TGTGCCAGCAGCTTGATTTGGGGGACTGATCAGCCCCAGCATTTT.

The chain has TRBV3-1 (or the pseudogene TRBV3-2) and TRBJ2-1; 8 positions agree with TRBD2. The V gene end was trimmed by 4 bases and the J gene end by 0 bases; junction bases not matched to a gene: 5. The CDR3 spans 16 residues. Germline V gives CDR1 LGHDT, CDR2 YNNKEL (reference sequence). For the CDR3, the DNA is TGTGCCAGCAGCCCGCGGGGGGCGAGCTCCTACAATGAGCAGTTCTTC. It is translated as CASSPRGASSYNEQFF.

The gene calls are TRBV7-3 and TRBJ2-2; D ambiguous. Trimming pared 1 base from V and 5 bases from J, leaving 11 bases between. Germline V gives CDR1 SGHTA, CDR2 FQGTGA. The CDR3 runs 15 residues. The CDR3 region has the DNA TGTGCCAGCAGCTTAATCGGTAGAGAGACCGGGGAGCTGTTTTTT. Amino acids: CASSLIGRETGELFF.

The J gene is TRBJ1-1, the V gene TRBV29-1; D gene unclear. There are 12 residues in the CDR3. V dropped 4 bases and J dropped 7 bases, with 13 bases sitting between them. The germline CDR1 and CDR2 sequences are SQVTM and ANQGSEA. The CDR3: CSVGQRAGEAFF. As DNA, the CDR3 is TGCAGCGTTGGCCAGCGGGCGGGTGAAGCTTTCTTT.